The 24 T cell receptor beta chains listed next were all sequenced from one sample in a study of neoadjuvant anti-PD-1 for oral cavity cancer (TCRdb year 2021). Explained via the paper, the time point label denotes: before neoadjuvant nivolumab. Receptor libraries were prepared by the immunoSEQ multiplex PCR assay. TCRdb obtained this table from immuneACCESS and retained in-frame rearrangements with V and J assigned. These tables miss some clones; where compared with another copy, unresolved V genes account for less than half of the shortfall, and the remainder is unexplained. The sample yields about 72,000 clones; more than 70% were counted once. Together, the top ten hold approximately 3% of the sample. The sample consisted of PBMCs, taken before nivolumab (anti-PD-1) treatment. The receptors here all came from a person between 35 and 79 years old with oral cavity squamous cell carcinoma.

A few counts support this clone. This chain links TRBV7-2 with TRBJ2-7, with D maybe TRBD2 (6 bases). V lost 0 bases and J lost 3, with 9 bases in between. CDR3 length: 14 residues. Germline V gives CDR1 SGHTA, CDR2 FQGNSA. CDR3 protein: CASSLAPGLYEQYF. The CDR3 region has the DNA TGTGCCAGCAGCTTAGCCCCGGGACTCTACGAGCAGTACTTC.

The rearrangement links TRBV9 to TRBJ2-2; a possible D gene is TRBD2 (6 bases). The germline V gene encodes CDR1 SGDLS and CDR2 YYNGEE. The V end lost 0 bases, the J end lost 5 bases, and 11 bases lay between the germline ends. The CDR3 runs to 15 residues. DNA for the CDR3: TGTGCCAGCAGCGTAGCTGCGGGAAGAACCGGGGAGCTGTTTTTT. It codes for CASSVAAGRTGELFF.

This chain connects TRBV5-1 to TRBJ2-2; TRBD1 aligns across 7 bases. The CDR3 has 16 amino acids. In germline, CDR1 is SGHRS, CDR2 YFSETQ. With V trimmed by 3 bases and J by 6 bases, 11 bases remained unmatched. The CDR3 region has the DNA TGCGCCAGCAGCTACGGACAGGCCAGGTTGGCCGGGGAGCTGTTTTTT. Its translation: CASSYGQARLAGELFF.

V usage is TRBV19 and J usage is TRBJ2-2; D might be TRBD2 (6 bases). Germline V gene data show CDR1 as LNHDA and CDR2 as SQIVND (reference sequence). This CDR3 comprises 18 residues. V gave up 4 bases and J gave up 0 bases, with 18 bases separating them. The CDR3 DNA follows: TGTGCCAGTAGTAATCGGGGGTCCCCGTTCGCGAACACCGGGGAGCTGTTTTTT. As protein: CASSNRGSPFANTGELFF.

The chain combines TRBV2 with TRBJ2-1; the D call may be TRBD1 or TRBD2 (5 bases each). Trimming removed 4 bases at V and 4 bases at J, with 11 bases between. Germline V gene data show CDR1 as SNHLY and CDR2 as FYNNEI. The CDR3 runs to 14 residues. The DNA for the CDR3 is TGTGCCAGCAGTGGGGACGGTGTGTACAATGAGCAGTTCTTC. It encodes CASSGDGVYNEQFF. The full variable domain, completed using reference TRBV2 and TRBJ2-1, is EPEVTQTPSHQVTQMGQEVILRCVPISNHLYFYWYRQILGQKVEFLVSFYNNEISEKSEIFDDQFSVERPDGSNFTLKIRSTKLEDSAMYFCASSGDGVYNEQFFGPGTRLTVL.

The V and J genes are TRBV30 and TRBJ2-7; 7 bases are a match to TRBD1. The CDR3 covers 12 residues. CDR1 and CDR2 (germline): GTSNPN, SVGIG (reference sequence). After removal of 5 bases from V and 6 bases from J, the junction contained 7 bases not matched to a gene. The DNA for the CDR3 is TGTGCCTGGTCGAGACAGGGAGCCGAGCAGTACTTC. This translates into CAWSRQGAEQYF.

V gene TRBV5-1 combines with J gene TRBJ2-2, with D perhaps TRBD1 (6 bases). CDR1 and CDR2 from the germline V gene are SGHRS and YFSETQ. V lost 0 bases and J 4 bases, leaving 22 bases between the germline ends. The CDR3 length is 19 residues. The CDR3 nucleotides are TGCGCCAGCAGCTTGGTCCCACCGGGGACACAAGCCTTCACCGGGGAGCTGTTTTTT. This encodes CASSLVPPGTQAFTGELFF.

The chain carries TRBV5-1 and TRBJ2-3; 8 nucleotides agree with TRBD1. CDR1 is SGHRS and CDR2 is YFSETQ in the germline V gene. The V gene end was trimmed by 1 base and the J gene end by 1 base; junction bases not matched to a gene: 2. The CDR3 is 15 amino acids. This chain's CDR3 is CASSLMGQGTDTQYF. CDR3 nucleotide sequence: TGCGCCAGCAGCTTGATGGGACAGGGCACAGATACGCAGTATTTT.

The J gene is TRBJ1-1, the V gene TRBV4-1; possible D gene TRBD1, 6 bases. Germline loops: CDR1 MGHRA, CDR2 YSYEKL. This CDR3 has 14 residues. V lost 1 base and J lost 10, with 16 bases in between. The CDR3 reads CASSQARGSPLAFF. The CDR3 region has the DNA TGCGCCAGCAGCCAAGCCAGGGGCTCCCCTTTAGCTTTCTTT.

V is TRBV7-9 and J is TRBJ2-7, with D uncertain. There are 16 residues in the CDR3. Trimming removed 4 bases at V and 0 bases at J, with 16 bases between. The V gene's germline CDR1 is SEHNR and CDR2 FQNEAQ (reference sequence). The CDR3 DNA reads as TGTGCCAGCAGCTCAGTCAGATCTAAGGGCTCCTACGAGCAGTACTTC. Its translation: CASSSVRSKGSYEQYF.

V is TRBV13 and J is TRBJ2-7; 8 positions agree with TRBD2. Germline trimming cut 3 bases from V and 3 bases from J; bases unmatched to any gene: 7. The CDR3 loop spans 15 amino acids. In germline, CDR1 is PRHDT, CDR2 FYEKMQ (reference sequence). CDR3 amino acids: CASSFHVAGIYEQYF. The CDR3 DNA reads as TGTGCCAGCAGCTTCCATGTAGCGGGAATCTACGAGCAGTACTTC.

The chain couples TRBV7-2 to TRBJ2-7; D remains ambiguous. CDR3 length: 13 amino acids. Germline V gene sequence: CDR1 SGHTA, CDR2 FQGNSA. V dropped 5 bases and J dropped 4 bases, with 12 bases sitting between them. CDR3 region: CASSPSGFYEQYF. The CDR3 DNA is TGTGCCAGCAGCCCCTCCGGCTTTTACGAGCAGTACTTC.

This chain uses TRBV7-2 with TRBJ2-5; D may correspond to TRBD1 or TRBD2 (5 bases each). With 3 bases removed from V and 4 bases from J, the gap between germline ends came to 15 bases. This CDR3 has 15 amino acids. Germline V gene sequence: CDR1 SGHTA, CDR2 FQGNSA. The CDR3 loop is CASSFTGMGAETQYF. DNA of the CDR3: TGTGCCAGCAGCTTTACAGGAATGGGAGCAGAGACCCAGTACTTC. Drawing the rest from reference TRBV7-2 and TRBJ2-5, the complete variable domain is GAGVSQSPSNKVTEKGKDVELRCDPISGHTALYWYRQSLGQGLEFLIYFQGNSAPDKSGLPSDRFSAERTGGSVSTLTIQRTQQEDSAVYLCASSFTGMGAETQYFGPGTRLLVL.

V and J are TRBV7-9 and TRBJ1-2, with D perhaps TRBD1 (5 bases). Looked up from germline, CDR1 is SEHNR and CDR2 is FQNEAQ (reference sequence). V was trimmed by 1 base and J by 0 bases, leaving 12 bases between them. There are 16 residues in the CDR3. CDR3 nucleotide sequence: TGTGCCAGCAGCTTAGAGACAGAAGTCGCTAACTATGGCTACACCTTC. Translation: CASSLETEVANYGYTF.

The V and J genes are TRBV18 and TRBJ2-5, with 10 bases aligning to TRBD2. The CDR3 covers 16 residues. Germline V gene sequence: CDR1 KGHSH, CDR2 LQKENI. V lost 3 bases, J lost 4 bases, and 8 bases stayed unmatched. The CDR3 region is CASSPTSGRAGETQYF. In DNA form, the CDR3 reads TGTGCCAGCTCACCGACAAGCGGGAGGGCGGGAGAGACCCAGTACTTC.

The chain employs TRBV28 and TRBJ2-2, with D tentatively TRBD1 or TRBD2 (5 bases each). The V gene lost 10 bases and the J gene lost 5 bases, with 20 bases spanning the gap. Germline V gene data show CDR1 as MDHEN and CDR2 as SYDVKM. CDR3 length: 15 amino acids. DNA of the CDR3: TGTGCCACCGGGGACGTACAGCGACAGACCGGGGAGCTGTTTTTT. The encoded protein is CATGDVQRQTGELFF.

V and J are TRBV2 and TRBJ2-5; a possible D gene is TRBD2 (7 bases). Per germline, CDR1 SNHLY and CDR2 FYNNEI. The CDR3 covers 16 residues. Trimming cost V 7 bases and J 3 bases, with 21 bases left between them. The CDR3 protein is CASIGMGGGFKETQYF. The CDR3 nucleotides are TGTGCCAGCATCGGGATGGGAGGGGGGTTTAAAGAGACCCAGTACTTC.

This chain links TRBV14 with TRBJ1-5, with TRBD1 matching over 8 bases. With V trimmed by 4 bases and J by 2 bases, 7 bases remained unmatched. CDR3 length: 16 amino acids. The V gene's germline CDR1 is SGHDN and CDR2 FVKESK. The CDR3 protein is CASSPPGGRGNQPQHF. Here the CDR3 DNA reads TGTGCCAGCAGCCCTCCAGGGGGCAGGGGCAATCAGCCCCAGCATTTT. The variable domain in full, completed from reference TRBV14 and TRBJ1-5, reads EAGVTQFPSHSVIEKGQTVTLRCDPISGHDNLYWYRRVMGKEIKFLLHFVKESKQDESGMPNNRFLAERTGGTYSTLKVQPAELEDSGVYFCASSPPGGRGNQPQHFGDGTRLSIL.

CDR3 region: CASSQGGPLNTEAFF. The CDR3 nucleotides read TGTGCCAGCAGCCAGGGGGGACCCTTGAACACTGAAGCTTTCTTT. This chain links TRBV27 with TRBJ1-1; TRBD1 agrees at 7 bases. The CDR3 spans 15 residues. Losses at the gene ends were 6 bases for V and 0 bases for J; bases not matched to a gene: 7. Germline loops: CDR1 MNHEY, CDR2 SMNVEV (reference sequence).

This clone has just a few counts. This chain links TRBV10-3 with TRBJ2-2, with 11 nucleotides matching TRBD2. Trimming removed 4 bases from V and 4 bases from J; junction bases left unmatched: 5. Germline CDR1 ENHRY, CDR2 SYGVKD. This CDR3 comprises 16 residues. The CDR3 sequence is CAISGELAGVTGELFF. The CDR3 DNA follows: TGTGCCATCAGTGGTGAACTAGCGGGAGTCACCGGGGAGCTGTTTTTT.

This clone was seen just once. CDR3 sequence: CASTDRPFMDIYEQYF. The CDR3 coding sequence is TGTGCCAGCACGGACAGGCCATTCATGGATATCTACGAGCAGTACTTC. This chain joins TRBV2 and TRBJ2-7; 7 bases line up with TRBD1. Germline V gene lookup returns CDR1 SNHLY and CDR2 FYNNEI. V was clipped by 7 bases and J by 3 bases; unmatched bases: 15. The CDR3 is 16 residues long.

Written as DNA, the CDR3 is TGTGCCTGGAGTGTACTCGGGACTAGTTACGAGCAGTACTTC. It translates to CAWSVLGTSYEQYF. The chain joins TRBV30 to TRBJ2-7; TRBD2 agrees at 8 bases. J lost 4 bases, V lost 0 bases, and 5 bases had no gene match. CDR1 and CDR2 from the germline V gene are GTSNPN and SVGIG (reference sequence). The CDR3 spans 14 residues.

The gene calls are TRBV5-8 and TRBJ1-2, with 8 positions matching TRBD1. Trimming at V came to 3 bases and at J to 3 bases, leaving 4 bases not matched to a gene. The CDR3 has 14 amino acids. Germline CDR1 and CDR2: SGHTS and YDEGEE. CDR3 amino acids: CASSSGQGDYGYTF. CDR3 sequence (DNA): TGTGCCAGCAGCTCAGGACAGGGTGACTATGGCTACACCTTC.

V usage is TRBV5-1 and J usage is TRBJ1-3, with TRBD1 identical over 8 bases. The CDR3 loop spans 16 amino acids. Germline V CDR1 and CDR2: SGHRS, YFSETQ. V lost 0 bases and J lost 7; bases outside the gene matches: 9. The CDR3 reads CASSLAGQGLVNTIYF. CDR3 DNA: TGCGCCAGCAGCTTGGCCGGACAGGGTCTCGTTAACACCATATATTTT.